What follows are 18 T cell receptor beta chains derived from one specimen sequenced in a study of regulatory T cells in long-lasting Graves disease. Regarding time point: newly diagnosed GD, antithyroid drugs for less than 3 months. TCR sequences were obtained from RNA taken from PBMCs. Arm-PCR of CDR3 regions with iRepertoire HTBI primers generated TCR beta libraries. One entry per CDR3 protein, called by TCRdb with MiXCR from the multiplex PCR reads. This sample has more than 300,000 distinct CDR3 sequences, with about a sixth found just once. The material was peripheral blood mononuclear cells (PBMCs), obtained at new diagnosis, from a patient treated with antithyroid drugs. The receptor set was obtained from a female donor with Graves disease.

This clonotype was recorded at least ten times. V usage is TRBV12-3 or TRBV12-4 and J usage is TRBJ1-2, with unresolved D. V shed 5 bases and J shed 10 bases, with 20 bases lying between them. There are 14 residues in the CDR3. The CDR3 protein is CASSPTGPSLSYTF. CDR3 nucleotide sequence: TGTGCCAGCAGTCCAACCGGGCCATCACTCTCCTACACCTTC.

V and J are TRBV2 and TRBJ1-2; 7 bases are shared with TRBD1. V lost 8 bases to trimming and J lost 2 bases; unmatched junction nucleotides: 2. The germline V gene encodes CDR1 SNHLY and CDR2 FYNNEI. This CDR3 spans 12 amino acids. Written as DNA, the CDR3 is TGTGCCAGCCAACAGGGGAACTATGGCTACACCTTC. It specifies CASQQGNYGYTF.

The V and J genes are TRBV7-3 and TRBJ2-5; 12 bases line up with TRBD1. There are 13 residues in the CDR3. With 4 bases clipped from V and 8 bases from J, the junction kept 2 bases outside the gene matches. CDR1 and CDR2 from the germline V gene are SGHTA and FQGTGA. The CDR3 spells CASSSGQGATQYF. CDR3 in DNA: TGTGCCAGCAGCTCGGGACAGGGGGCCACCCAGTACTTC.

The CDR3 loop is CASREGAATGELFF. CDR3 bases: TGTGCCAGCAGGGAGGGGGCCGCGACCGGGGAGCTGTTTTTT. V and J are TRBV7-3 and TRBJ2-2; maybe TRBD1 (7 bases). Germline CDR1 reads SGHTA; CDR2 reads FQGTGA. V dropped 6 bases and J dropped 5 bases, with 13 bases sitting between them. The CDR3 is made up of 14 amino acids.

This clonotype was seen repeatedly, ten times or more. The J gene is TRBJ2-3, the V gene TRBV15; D remains ambiguous. The V end lost 3 bases, the J end lost 3 bases, and 13 bases lay between the germline ends. This CDR3 has 15 amino acids. The germline gives CDR1 LNHNV, CDR2 YYDKDF (reference sequence). The CDR3 reads CATSSPNKGTDTQYF. CDR3 DNA sequence: TGTGCCACCAGCAGCCCTAACAAAGGGACAGATACGCAGTATTTT. The full variable domain, rest sourced from reference TRBV15 and TRBJ2-3, is DAMVIQNPRYQVTQFGKPVTLSCSQTLNHNVMYWYQQKSSQAPKLLFHYYDKDFNNEADTPDNFQSRRPNTSFCFLDIRSPGLGDTAMYLCATSSPNKGTDTQYFGPGTRLTVL.

Ten or more counts support this clonotype. This sequence joins TRBV7-2 and TRBJ2-3, with TRBD1 matching 7 bases. CDR3 size: 17 residues. Germline lookup yields CDR1 SGHTA and CDR2 FQGNSA. With V trimmed by 3 bases and J by 2 bases, 11 bases remained unmatched. The CDR3 sequence is CASSLASWDSFTDTQYF. CDR3 nucleotide sequence: TGTGCCAGCAGCTTGGCCTCGTGGGACAGCTTCACAGATACGCAGTATTTT.

The genes are TRBV28 and TRBJ2-5; TRBD2 might be the D (7 bases). The CDR3 has 13 residues. The V and J ends lost 11 bases and 5 bases respectively, with 18 bases between them. CDR1 is MDHEN and CDR2 is SYDVKM in the germline V gene. The CDR3 loop is CASLGGGGETQYF. CDR3 bases: TGTGCCTCCTTAGGGGGGGGGGGGGAGACCCAGTACTTC.

This clonotype was detected ten times or more. The chain carries TRBV29-1 and TRBJ2-7; 10 bases line up with TRBD2. The CDR3 runs to 12 residues. Germline V lookup: CDR1 SQVTM, CDR2 ANQGSEA. Trimming removed 5 bases from V and 5 bases from J; junction bases left unmatched: 3. DNA for the CDR3: TGCAGCGTTCTAGCGGGAGACCACGAGCAGTACTTC. Translation: CSVLAGDHEQYF.

There are many counts of this clonotype. This chain joins TRBV2 and TRBJ2-4; D tentatively fits TRBD1 or TRBD2 (5 bases each). Germline CDR1 SNHLY, CDR2 FYNNEI. Trimming pared 2 bases from V and 2 bases from J, leaving 16 bases between. CDR3 length equals 17 residues. The CDR3 sequence: CASSELHRRRTKNIQYF. In DNA, the CDR3 is TGTGCCAGCAGTGAACTCCACAGGAGGAGAACCAAAAACATTCAGTACTTC.

This clonotype was observed many times. The chain recombines TRBV20-1 with TRBJ2-3; 8 bases are shared with TRBD2. The CDR3 totals 17 residues. The J segment lost 0 bases and the V segment lost 3 bases, leaving 11 bases of the junction unmatched. Germline-derived CDR1 and CDR2 are DFQATT and SNEGSKA (reference sequence). The CDR3 protein is CSASRTVSGKSTDTQYF. The CDR3 DNA follows: TGCAGTGCTAGCCGTACCGTTAGCGGGAAGAGCACAGATACGCAGTATTTT.

V usage is TRBV20-1 and J usage is TRBJ1-1, with D possibly TRBD1 on 6 matching bases. CDR1 and CDR2 from the germline V gene are DFQATT and SNEGSKA (reference sequence). The CDR3 loop spans 14 amino acids. Trimming pared 6 bases from V and 5 bases from J, leaving 19 bases between. The CDR3 region has the DNA TGCAGTGCGATCGGTCGGGGGAGGGGGACTGAAGCTTTCTTT. Amino acids: CSAIGRGRGTEAFF.

This clonotype was observed many times. The chain has TRBV19 and TRBJ2-2, with D possibly matching TRBD2 (7 bases). The CDR3 is 15 residues long. Trimming took 5 bases from V and 6 from J, leaving 16 bases between them. Looked up from germline, CDR1 is LNHDA and CDR2 is SQIVND (reference sequence). CDR3 DNA sequence: TGTGCCAGTAGTTCTGTGGCGGGGGCCGCCGGGGAGCTGTTTTTT. Encoded protein: CASSSVAGAAGELFF.

This clonotype came up a few times. The rearrangement joins TRBV10-3 to TRBJ1-2, with D maybe TRBD1 (6 bases). V was pared by 4 bases and J by 7 bases, with 22 bases between. The CDR3 covers 16 residues. CDR1 ENHRY and CDR2 SYGVKD come from the germline V gene. The CDR3 coding sequence is TGTGCCATCAGTGGACCACCGGGACACCTTGGAGGTGGCTACACCTTC. Translating gives CAISGPPGHLGGGYTF.

The chain uses TRBV30 and TRBJ1-4, with D maybe TRBD1 (5 bases). The CDR3 loop spans 14 amino acids. The V gene's germline CDR1 is GTSNPN and CDR2 SVGIG (reference sequence). Between the trimmed V and J ends, which lost 3 bases and 3 bases, there was a span of 11 bases. The CDR3 sequence: CAWRGTSANEKLFF. For the CDR3, the DNA is TGTGCCTGGAGGGGGACGTCAGCTAATGAAAAACTGTTTTTT.

This clonotype was seen at least ten times. The V call is TRBV27, the J call TRBJ1-1; D gene unclear. CDR1 MNHEY and CDR2 SMNVEV come from the germline V gene (reference sequence). The V end lost 2 bases, the J end lost 0 bases, and 10 bases lay between the germline ends. The CDR3 is 15 residues long. Here the CDR3 DNA reads TGTGCCAGCAGTTTAAGAGCGGGGATGAACACTGAAGCTTTCTTT. Its translation: CASSLRAGMNTEAFF.

This clonotype was observed many times. The rearrangement links TRBV12-3 or TRBV12-4 to TRBJ1-2, with D maybe TRBD1 (6 bases). The CDR3 extends over 12 amino acids. V dropped 8 bases and J dropped 4 bases, with 11 bases sitting between them. CDR3 protein: CASLTGFYGYTF. In nucleotides, the CDR3 is TGTGCCAGCCTGACAGGATTCTATGGCTACACCTTC.

This clonotype was seen ten or more times. The chain combines TRBV2 with TRBJ1-5; no definite D call. V was clipped by 2 bases and J by 0 bases, with 5 bases between them. The CDR3 has 14 residues. Germline CDR1 is SNHLY and CDR2 is FYNNEI. The CDR3 reads CASSELVSNQPQHF. In DNA form, the CDR3 reads TGTGCCAGCAGTGAATTGGTTAGCAATCAGCCCCAGCATTTT.

The chain uses TRBV18 and TRBJ1-1, with D possibly matching TRBD1 (6 bases). The germline gives CDR1 KGHSH, CDR2 LQKENI. This CDR3 region has 15 residues. V was trimmed by 3 bases and J by 1 base, leaving 12 bases between them. CDR3 in amino acids: CASSPPGQKNTEAFF. Written as DNA, the CDR3 is TGTGCCAGCTCACCTCCAGGACAGAAGAACACTGAAGCTTTCTTT.